This passage covers 28 T cell receptor beta chains from one sample sequenced in a study of T cell changes during pregnancy in multiple sclerosis. Profiling relied on immunoSEQ multiplex PCR, and the TCRdb table lists in-frame clones only, not all of them. Of about 76,000 clones in the sample, 85% to 95% are singletons; the top ten hold under 3%. Sequenced here: peripheral blood, sampled in the second trimester of pregnancy. All receptors come from a female donor with multiple sclerosis, enrolled in a pregnancy study.

The chain carries TRBV19 and TRBJ1-2; 9 bases align to TRBD1. The V segment lost 4 bases and the J segment 0 bases; nucleotides outside the gene matches: 12. The CDR3 is 18 amino acids. Germline lookup yields CDR1 LNHDA and CDR2 SQIVND (reference sequence). This chain's CDR3 is CASSNRGTGIITNYGYTF. For the CDR3, the DNA is TGTGCCAGTAGTAACCGTGGGACAGGGATAATAACTAACTATGGCTACACCTTC.

This clone was picked up a small number of times. The V call is TRBV5-6, the J call TRBJ1-4; 7 nucleotides match TRBD1. Trimming removed 3 bases from V and 11 bases from J; junction bases left unmatched: 10. The CDR3 runs 14 residues. In germline, CDR1 is SGHDT, CDR2 YYEEEE. DNA for the CDR3: TGTGCCAGCAGCTCCGGGACAGCCTCCTGGAAACTGTTTTTT. Its translation is CASSSGTASWKLFF.

The V and J genes are TRBV19 and TRBJ1-1; tentatively, D is TRBD1 (6 bases). CDR3 length: 13 amino acids. V was clipped by 6 bases and J by 4 bases, with 12 bases between them. Germline V gene data show CDR1 as LNHDA and CDR2 as SQIVND (reference sequence). The CDR3 nucleotides read TGTGCCAGTAGCGACGACAGGTCCACTGAAGCTTTCTTT. Translation gives CASSDDRSTEAFF. The whole variable domain, filled in from reference TRBV19 and TRBJ1-1, reads DGGITQSPKYLFRKEGQNVTLSCEQNLNHDAMYWYRQDPGQGLRLIYYSQIVNDFQKGDIAEGYSVSREKKESFPLTVTSAQKNPTAFYLCASSDDRSTEAFFGQGTRLTVV.

The gene calls are TRBV5-4 and TRBJ1-2; the D is unclear. Trimming shortened V by 0 bases and J by 7 bases, and 7 bases separated the two germline ends. This CDR3 has 12 residues. Germline lookup yields CDR1 SGHNT and CDR2 YYREEE (reference sequence). DNA for the CDR3: TGTGCCAGCAGCTTGGGGCCGGGTGGCTACACCTTC. This gives the protein CASSLGPGGYTF.

The chain joins TRBV5-1 to TRBJ2-3; D not certain. Germline-derived CDR1 and CDR2 are SGHRS and YFSETQ. Trimming took 1 base from V and 0 from J, leaving 6 bases between them. The CDR3 has 14 amino acids. CDR3 in DNA: TGCGCCAGCAGCTTGCAGACTAGCACAGATACGCAGTATTTT. This translates into CASSLQTSTDTQYF.

J is TRBJ1-4 and V is TRBV28; 7 bases agree with TRBD1. This CDR3 is 15 amino acids long. J gave up 5 bases and V 6 bases, and 9 bases lay outside the gene matches. Germline V gene data show CDR1 as MDHEN and CDR2 as SYDVKM. CDR3 in amino acids: CASSPGTVLNEKLFF. The CDR3 DNA sequence: TGTGCCAGCAGCCCCGGGACAGTACTGAATGAAAAACTGTTTTTT.

This clone was seen ten or more times. The gene calls are TRBV4-1 and TRBJ1-1; the D gene is possibly TRBD1 (6 bases). The V gene's germline CDR1 is MGHRA and CDR2 YSYEKL. The CDR3 runs 14 residues. Trimming left V 3 bases short and J 4 bases short, with 12 bases between. The CDR3 protein is CASSHYDRTTEAFF. For the CDR3, the DNA is TGCGCCAGCAGCCATTATGACAGGACCACTGAAGCTTTCTTT.

The V gene is TRBV30, the J gene TRBJ1-5; a weak D match, TRBD1 (6 bases). CDR1 is GTSNPN, CDR2 SVGIG, per germline (reference sequence). V lost 2 bases, J lost 6 bases, and 11 bases lay in between. The length of the CDR3 is 13 residues. The DNA for the CDR3 is TGTGCCTGGAGTTTAGGGGGTGGTCAGCCCCAGCATTTT. This sequence encodes CAWSLGGGQPQHF. Full variable domain (missing parts from reference TRBV30 and TRBJ1-5): SQTIHQWPATLVQPVGSPLSLECTVEGTSNPNLYWYRQAAGRGLQLLFYSVGIGQISSEVPQNLSASRPQDRQFILSSKKLLLSDSGFYLCAWSLGGGQPQHFGDGTRLSIL.

The V gene is TRBV11-2, the J gene TRBJ1-2; D may be TRBD1 (5 bases). The CDR3 runs to 14 residues. V shed 4 bases and J shed 3 bases, with 12 bases lying between them. Germline CDR1 reads SGHAT; CDR2 reads FQNNGV. The CDR3 protein is CASSSLQEYYGYTF. The CDR3 nucleotides read TGTGCCAGCAGCTCCCTACAGGAGTACTATGGCTACACCTTC.

The genes are TRBV19 and TRBJ1-2; D perhaps matches TRBD1 (5 bases). Germline lookup yields CDR1 LNHDA and CDR2 SQIVND (reference sequence). CDR3 size: 13 residues. Trimming shortened V by 3 bases and J by 8 bases, and 13 bases separated the two germline ends. CDR3: CASSIETGRGYTF. CDR3 coding DNA: TGTGCCAGTAGTATCGAAACAGGTAGAGGCTACACCTTC.

This chain uses TRBV18 with TRBJ1-1; 9 bases are shared with TRBD1. The CDR3 spans 15 residues. From germline, CDR1 is KGHSH and CDR2 LQKENI. V lost 3 bases and J lost 0; bases outside the gene matches: 2. CDR3 DNA: TGTGCCAGCTCACCCTGGACAGGGGTGAACACTGAAGCTTTCTTT. Amino acids: CASSPWTGVNTEAFF.

The rearrangement uses TRBV7-8 and TRBJ1-4; D may be TRBD1 (6 bases). This CDR3 has 15 residues. CDR1 is SGHVS, CDR2 FQNEAQ, per germline. V lost 6 bases to trimming and J lost 3 bases, with 14 bases between them. CDR3 residues: CASRDTGLANEKLFF. CDR3 DNA sequence: TGTGCCAGCAGGGACACAGGGCTAGCTAATGAAAAACTGTTTTTT.

This rearrangement joins TRBV25-1 to TRBJ1-6; D gene uncertain. The CDR3 has 15 residues. Germline V gene lookup returns CDR1 MGHDK and CDR2 SYGVNS. V was cut by 5 bases and J by 10 bases, with 18 bases left in between. CDR3 amino acids: CASSQPELTESPLHF. Written as DNA, the CDR3 is TGTGCCAGCAGTCAACCGGAATTGACTGAATCACCCCTCCACTTT.

V is TRBV5-1 and J is TRBJ2-2; D is uncertain. The length of the CDR3 is 14 residues. Deletions cut 0 bases from V and 1 base from J, with 4 bases between. Germline CDR1 and CDR2: SGHRS and YFSETQ. The CDR3: CASSLAVNTGELFF. The DNA for the CDR3 is TGCGCCAGCAGCTTGGCCGTGAACACCGGGGAGCTGTTTTTT.

This chain joins TRBV5-1 and TRBJ2-7; 8 nucleotides agree with TRBD2. The germline V gene has CDR1 SGHRS and CDR2 YFSETQ. Trimming cost V 6 bases and J 5 bases; bases outside gene matches: 19. The CDR3 runs 17 residues. For the CDR3, the DNA is TGCGCCAGCAACCCCGGGGGGGGGAATGGGTTAGTCGACGAGCAGTACTTC. Encoded protein: CASNPGGGNGLVDEQYF.

The chain employs TRBV6-5 and TRBJ2-2, with 9 bases that match TRBD1. The CDR3 is 16 amino acids. The V and J ends lost 2 bases and 4 bases, in that order; junction bases with no gene match: 5. Germline CDR1 is MNHEY and CDR2 is SVGAGI. The DNA of the CDR3 is TGTGCCAGCAGTTACGGGACAGGGATAGTCACCGGGGAGCTGTTTTTT. Translation: CASSYGTGIVTGELFF.

This clone showed up just once. This chain links TRBV5-8 with TRBJ1-6, with D possibly being TRBD1 (6 bases). Germline CDR1 is SGHTS and CDR2 is YDEGEE. This CDR3 is built from 16 residues. V lost 0 bases and J 3 bases, leaving 10 bases between the germline ends. CDR3 in amino acids: CASSLAQGNYNSPLHF. The DNA for the CDR3 is TGTGCCAGCAGCTTGGCGCAGGGGAACTATAATTCACCCCTCCACTTT.

In DNA form, the CDR3 reads TGTGCCATCAGTGAGTCGCAGGGGGAATCCTATAATTCACCCCTCCACTTT. It codes for CAISESQGESYNSPLHF. V usage is TRBV10-3 and J usage is TRBJ1-6; TRBD1 matches 7 bases. The trim removed 0 bases at V and 1 base at J, leaving 3 bases unmatched. Germline V gives CDR1 ENHRY, CDR2 SYGVKD. The CDR3 has 17 amino acids.

As for this clone: One junction end disagrees with the germline gene, perhaps due to a read error. J is TRBJ2-5 and V is TRBV7-7, with D possibly matching TRBD2 (6 bases). Germline V lookup: CDR1 SSHAT, CDR2 FNYEAQ (reference sequence). The CDR3 totals 17 residues. The CDR3 DNA sequence: TGTGCTAGCAGCCTTACCTTGGTGGGGGGACCGTTGACGCCCCAGTACTTC. It encodes CASSLTLVGGPLTPQYF.

The genes are TRBV10-2 and TRBJ2-1, with 10 nucleotides matching TRBD2. Trimming removed 10 bases from V and 8 bases from J; junction bases left unmatched: 5. Germline CDR1 and CDR2: WSHSY and SAAADI. The CDR3 runs to 12 residues. The DNA of the CDR3 is TGCGCCACCCTCAGCGGGGGGGATGAGCAGTTCTTC. It yields the protein CATLSGGDEQFF.

The chain carries TRBV5-8 and TRBJ2-1; 10 bases line up with TRBD2. V lost 1 base to trimming and J lost 6 bases; unmatched junction nucleotides: 10. Germline V gives CDR1 SGHTS, CDR2 YDEGEE. The CDR3 loop spans 17 amino acids. The CDR3 DNA reads TGTGCCAGCAGCTTGTTCCAAGCGGGGGGGCTGGGCAATGAGCAGTTCTTC. This encodes CASSLFQAGGLGNEQFF.

V is TRBV7-9 and J is TRBJ2-3; 9 bases fit TRBD1. Trimming at V came to 4 bases and at J to 5 bases, leaving 4 bases not matched to a gene. Looked up from germline, CDR1 is SEHNR and CDR2 is FQNEAQ (reference sequence). There are 14 residues in the CDR3. As DNA, the CDR3 is TGTGCCAGCAGCTCACAGGGGGCGGGAGATACGCAGTATTTT. Amino acid sequence: CASSSQGAGDTQYF.

This sequence joins TRBV6-6 and TRBJ1-6, with D unclear. V lost 0 bases, J lost 7 bases, and 10 bases lay in between. The CDR3 is made up of 15 amino acids. Germline lookup yields CDR1 MNHNY and CDR2 SVGAGI (reference sequence). CDR3: CASSYSILGNSPLHF. The CDR3, as DNA: TGTGCCAGCAGTTACTCGATTCTCGGGAATTCACCCCTCCACTTT.

This sequence joins TRBV7-9 and TRBJ1-6; TRBD1 might be the D (5 bases). Germline V lookup: CDR1 SEHNR, CDR2 FQNEAQ (reference sequence). This CDR3 is built from 17 residues. Trimming stripped 5 bases from V and 2 bases from J, with 16 bases between. CDR3 nucleotide sequence: TGTGCCAGCAGCCCCTCCGCAGGGCGTGCCTATAATTCACCCCTCCACTTT. Translating gives CASSPSAGRAYNSPLHF.

The chain links TRBV9 to TRBJ1-6, with TRBD1 as a possible D gene (5 bases). Germline V gene sequence: CDR1 SGDLS, CDR2 YYNGEE. V was clipped by 0 bases and J by 10 bases, with 17 bases between them. The CDR3 loop spans 16 amino acids. As DNA, the CDR3 is TGTGCCAGCAGCGTAGATGTATCCCGCCAGGGATCACCCCTCCACTTT. It encodes CASSVDVSRQGSPLHF.

The V and J genes are TRBV6-6 and TRBJ2-7, with 9 bases that match TRBD1. Germline CDR1 MNHNY, CDR2 SVGAGI (reference sequence). The V gene end was trimmed by 2 bases and the J gene end by 3 bases; junction bases not matched to a gene: 8. CDR3 length equals 16 residues. The CDR3 loop reads CASSYGGQGEGYEQYF. CDR3 coding DNA: TGTGCCAGCAGTTACGGGGGACAGGGAGAGGGCTACGAGCAGTACTTC.

This clone was observed once. This chain connects TRBV6-4 to TRBJ1-2, with 9 bases that match TRBD1. CDR1 and CDR2 (germline): MRHNA, SNTAGT. This CDR3 has 15 residues. Trimming took 0 bases from V and 7 from J; bases not matched to a gene: 6. In nucleotides, the CDR3 is TGTGCCAGCAGTGACTCGGGACAGGGTTGGTCTGGCTACACCTTC. Amino acid sequence: CASSDSGQGWSGYTF.

This sequence joins TRBV5-1 and TRBJ2-2, with D possibly TRBD2 on 5 matching bases. The CDR3 is 17 residues long. Germline-derived CDR1 and CDR2 are SGHRS and YFSETQ. V was clipped by 0 bases and J by 2 bases, with 14 bases between them. The chain's CDR3 is CASSLGSSVLNTGELFF. The CDR3 DNA reads TGCGCCAGCAGCTTGGGAAGTAGCGTTCTCAACACCGGGGAGCTGTTTTTT.